The following is a T cell receptor beta chain sequence with its context. This clonotype was detected ten times or more. Which antigen it targets is not known. Base qualities are missing; no much larger clone stands one base away. From its cysteine to its phenylalanine, the CDR3 spans 13 amino acids. The DNA shown is the 39-base CDR3, in frame from base 1. CDR1 is given as MDHEN and CDR2 as SYDVKM, both from the germline V gene. V has 7 bases trimmed and J has 8 bases trimmed; junction bases matching no gene number 8. The sample's time point, from its label and the paper: blood at routine non-recurrence follow-up after resection. Without any cell sorting, TCR sequencing was performed on whole RNA extracted either from tumor and nontumor lung tissue or from cryopreserved PBMC samples. Only patients with enough RNA available from two or more tumor regions were chosen for TCR sequencing. The data are from a study of spatial heterogeneity in lung cancer (dated by TCRdb to 2018 to 2020). A note on the overall study: Samples were obtained from 65 to 90 patients with early-stage, untreated non-small cell lung cancer from the lung TRACERx cohort. Follow-up PBMC samples were sequenced whenever available, with a median time to follow-up of about 24 months after resection. More beta-chain than alpha-chain transcripts were consistently detected, likely reflecting higher beta-chain transcript abundance. In the raw uncorrected reads, each unique combination of TCR and UMI appeared more than ten times on average. In non-small cell lung cancer, the study made a quantitative comparison of TCR alpha and beta repertoires among multiple tumor regions, matched nontumor lung and blood. Nonsynonymous mutation counts, determined by whole-exome sequencing of tumor tissue, were related to TCR repertoire features. At surgery, over 200 tumor regions, 61 to 65 matched nontumor lung samples and more than 50 PBMC samples were TCR-sequenced for both alpha and beta chains. What the work shows at the level of the full study, not this receptor alone: Ubiquitous expanded tumor TCRs were found in blood more often at tumor resection than at routine follow-up. Confirming at a functional level the hypothesis that regional TCRs recognize regional mutations was considered to require additional single-cell paired TCR alpha and beta sequencing. Only roughly 14 patients were included in comparisons of baseline and follow-up blood repertoires.

The library was generated by 5' RACE. The run used a NextSeq 500. The TCR library protocol attached a unique molecular identifier to each TCR cDNA molecule to allow correction of PCR and sequencing errors. In the original analysis: TCR identification, UMI-based error correction and CDR3 extraction were performed with Decombinator tools. TCRs above a frequency of 2 per 1,000, corresponding to the top 1% of the tumor frequency distribution, were defined as expanded. Each repertoire was subsampled 100 times to 5,000 TCRs, after which Renyi diversity was computed with the R vegan package. CDR3 similarity networks were built from amino acid triplet string-kernel similarity, with CDR3s being connected when pairwise similarity was above 0.82. TCRdb passed the public sequencing reads through fastp at Q25 and MiXCR, retaining productive beta sequences. One record per CDR3 amino acid sequence lists the most common genes and DNA. Here the V and J calls rest on TCRdb's processing, not on the authors' analysis. The sample contains about 120,000 distinct CDR3 sequences, 12% of them found a single time. Around a sixth of the sample comes from the top ten.

The starting material was PBMCs, obtained at follow-up. In this chain, TRBV28 is recombined with TRBJ1-2, with 9 bases aligning to TRBD1. The receptor was derived from a male donor with early-stage non-small cell lung cancer. Here the CDR3 is given as CASNDRGREGYTF. The DNA is as follows: TGTGCCAGCAACGACAGGGGGAGGGAGGGCTACACCTTC.